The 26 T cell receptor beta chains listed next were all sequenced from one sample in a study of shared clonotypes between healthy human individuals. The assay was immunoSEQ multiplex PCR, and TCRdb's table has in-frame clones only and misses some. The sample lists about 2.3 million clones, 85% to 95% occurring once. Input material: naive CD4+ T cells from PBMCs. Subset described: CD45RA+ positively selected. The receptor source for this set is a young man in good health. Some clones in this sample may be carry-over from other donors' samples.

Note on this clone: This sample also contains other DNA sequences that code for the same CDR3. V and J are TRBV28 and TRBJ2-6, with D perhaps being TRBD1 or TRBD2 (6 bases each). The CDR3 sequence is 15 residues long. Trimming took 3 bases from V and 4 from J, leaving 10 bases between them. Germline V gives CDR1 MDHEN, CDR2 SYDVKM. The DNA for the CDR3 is TGTGCCAGCAGTTTTGGGGGGCCAGGGGCCAACGTCCTGACTTTC. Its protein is CASSFGGPGANVLTF.

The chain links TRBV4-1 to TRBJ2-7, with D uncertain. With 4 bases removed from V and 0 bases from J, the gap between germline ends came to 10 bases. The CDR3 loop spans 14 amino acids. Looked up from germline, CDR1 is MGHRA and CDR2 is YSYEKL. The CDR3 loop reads CASSRSGPSYEQYF. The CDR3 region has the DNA TGCGCCAGCAGCCGGTCCGGGCCCTCCTACGAGCAGTACTTC.

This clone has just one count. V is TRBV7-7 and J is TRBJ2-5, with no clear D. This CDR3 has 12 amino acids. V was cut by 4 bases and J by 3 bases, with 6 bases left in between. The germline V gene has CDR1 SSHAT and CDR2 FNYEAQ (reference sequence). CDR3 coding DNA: TGTGCCAGCAGCTCAAAAAAAGAGACCCAGTACTTC. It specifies CASSSKKETQYF.

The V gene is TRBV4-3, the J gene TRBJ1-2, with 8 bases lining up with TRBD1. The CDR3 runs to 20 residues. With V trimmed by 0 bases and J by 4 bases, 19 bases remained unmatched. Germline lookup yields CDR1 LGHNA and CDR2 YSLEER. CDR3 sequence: CASSQDNKRVPRGPGYGYTF. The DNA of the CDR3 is TGCGCCAGCAGCCAAGATAATAAGCGTGTTCCCAGGGGGCCGGGCTATGGCTACACCTTC.

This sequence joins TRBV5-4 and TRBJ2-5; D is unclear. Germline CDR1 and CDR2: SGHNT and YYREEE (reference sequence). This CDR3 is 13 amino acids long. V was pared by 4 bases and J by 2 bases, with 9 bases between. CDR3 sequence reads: CASSRNSQETQYF. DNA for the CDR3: TGTGCCAGCAGCCGAAACAGTCAAGAGACCCAGTACTTC.

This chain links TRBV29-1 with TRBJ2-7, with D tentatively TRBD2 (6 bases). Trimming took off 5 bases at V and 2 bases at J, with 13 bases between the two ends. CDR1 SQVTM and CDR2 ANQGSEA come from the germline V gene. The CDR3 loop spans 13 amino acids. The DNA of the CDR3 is TGCAGCGTTCTGGAGGGACTCCCCTACGAGCAGTACTTC. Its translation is CSVLEGLPYEQYF.

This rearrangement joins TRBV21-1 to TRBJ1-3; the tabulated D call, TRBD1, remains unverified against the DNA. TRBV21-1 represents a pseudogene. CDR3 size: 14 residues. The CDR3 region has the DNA TGTGCCAGCAGGGTGACAGGGGCTGGAAACACCATATATTTT. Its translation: CASRVTGAGNTIYF.

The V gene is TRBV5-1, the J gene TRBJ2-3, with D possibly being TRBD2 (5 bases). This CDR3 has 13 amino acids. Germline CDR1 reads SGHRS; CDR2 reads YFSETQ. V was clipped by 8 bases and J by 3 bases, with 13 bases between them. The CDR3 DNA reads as TGCGCCAGTCGGGCCGGGGAAACAGATACGCAGTATTTT. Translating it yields CASRAGETDTQYF.

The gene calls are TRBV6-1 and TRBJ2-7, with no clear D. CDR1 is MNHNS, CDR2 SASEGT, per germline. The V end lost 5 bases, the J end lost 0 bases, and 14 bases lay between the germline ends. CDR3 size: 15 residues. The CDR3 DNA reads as TGTGCCAGCAGTTTGCTACCACAAAGCTCCTACGAGCAGTACTTC. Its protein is CASSLLPQSSYEQYF.

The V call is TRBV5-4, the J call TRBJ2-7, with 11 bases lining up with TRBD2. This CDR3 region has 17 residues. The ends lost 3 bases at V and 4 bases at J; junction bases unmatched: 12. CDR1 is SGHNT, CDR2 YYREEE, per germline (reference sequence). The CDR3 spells CASSSRTKLAGGYEQYF. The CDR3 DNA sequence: TGTGCCAGCAGCTCGAGAACGAAGTTAGCGGGAGGGTACGAGCAGTACTTC. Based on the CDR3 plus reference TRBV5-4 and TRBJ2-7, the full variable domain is ETGVTQSPTHLIKTRGQQVTLRCSSQSGHNTVSWYQQALGQGPQFIFQYYREEENGRGNFPPRFSGLQFPNYSSELNVNALELDDSALYLCASSSRTKLAGGYEQYFGPGTRLTVT.

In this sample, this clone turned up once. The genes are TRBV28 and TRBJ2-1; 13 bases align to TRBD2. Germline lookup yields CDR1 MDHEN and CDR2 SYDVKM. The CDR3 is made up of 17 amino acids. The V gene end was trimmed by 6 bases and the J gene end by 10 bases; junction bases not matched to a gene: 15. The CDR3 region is CASSSPRGTSGRGEQFF. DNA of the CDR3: TGTGCCAGCAGCTCTCCCCGTGGAACTAGCGGGAGGGGGGAGCAGTTCTTC.

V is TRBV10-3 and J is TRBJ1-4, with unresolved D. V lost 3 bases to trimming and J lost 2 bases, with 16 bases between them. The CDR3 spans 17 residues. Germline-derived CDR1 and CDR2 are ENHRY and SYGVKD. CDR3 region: CAISDGRKLGTNEKLFF. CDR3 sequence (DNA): TGTGCCATCAGTGACGGGCGTAAGTTGGGGACTAATGAAAAACTGTTTTTT.

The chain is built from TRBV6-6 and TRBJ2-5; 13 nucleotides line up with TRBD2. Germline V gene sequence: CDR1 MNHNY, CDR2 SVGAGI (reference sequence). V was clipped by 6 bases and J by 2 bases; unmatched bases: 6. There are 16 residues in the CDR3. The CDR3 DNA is TGTGCCAGCAGCCGGACTAGCGGGAGAAGACAAGAGACCCAGTACTTC. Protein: CASSRTSGRRQETQYF.

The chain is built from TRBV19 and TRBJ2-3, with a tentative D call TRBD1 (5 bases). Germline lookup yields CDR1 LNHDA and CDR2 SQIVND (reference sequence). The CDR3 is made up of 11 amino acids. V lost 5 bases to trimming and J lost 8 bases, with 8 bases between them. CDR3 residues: CASSQQATQYF. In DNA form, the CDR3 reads TGTGCCAGTAGTCAACAGGCTACGCAGTATTTT.

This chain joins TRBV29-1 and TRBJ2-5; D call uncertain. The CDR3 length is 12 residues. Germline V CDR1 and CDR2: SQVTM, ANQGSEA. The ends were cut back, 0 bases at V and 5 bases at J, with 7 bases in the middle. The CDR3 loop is CSVEDSDETQYF. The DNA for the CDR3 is TGCAGCGTTGAAGACAGTGACGAGACCCAGTACTTC. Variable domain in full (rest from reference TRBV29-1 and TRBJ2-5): SAVISQKPSRDICQRGTSLTIQCQVDSQVTMMFWYRQQPGQSLTLIATANQGSEATYESGFVIDKFPISRPNLTFSTLTVSNMSPEDSSIYLCSVEDSDETQYFGPGTRLLVL.

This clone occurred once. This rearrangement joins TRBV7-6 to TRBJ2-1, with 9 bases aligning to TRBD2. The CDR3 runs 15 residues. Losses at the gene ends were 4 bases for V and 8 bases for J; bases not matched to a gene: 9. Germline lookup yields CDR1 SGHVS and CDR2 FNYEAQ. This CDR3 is CASSSGTSRQDEQFF. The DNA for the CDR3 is TGTGCCAGCAGCTCGGGGACTAGCCGGCAGGATGAGCAGTTCTTC.

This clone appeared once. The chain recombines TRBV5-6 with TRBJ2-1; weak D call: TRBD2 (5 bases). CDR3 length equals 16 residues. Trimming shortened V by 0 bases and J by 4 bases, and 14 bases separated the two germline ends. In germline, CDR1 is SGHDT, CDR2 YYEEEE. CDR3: CASSLVASSGYNEQFF. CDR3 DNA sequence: TGTGCCAGCAGCTTGGTGGCTAGCTCGGGGTACAATGAGCAGTTCTTC.

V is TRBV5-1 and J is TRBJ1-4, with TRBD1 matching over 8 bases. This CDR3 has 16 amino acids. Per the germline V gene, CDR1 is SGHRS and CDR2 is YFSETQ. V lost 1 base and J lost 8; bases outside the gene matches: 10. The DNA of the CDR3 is TGCGCCAGCAGCTTGTTAGGACAGGGTTTTGAGGAAAAACTGTTTTTT. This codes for CASSLLGQGFEEKLFF.

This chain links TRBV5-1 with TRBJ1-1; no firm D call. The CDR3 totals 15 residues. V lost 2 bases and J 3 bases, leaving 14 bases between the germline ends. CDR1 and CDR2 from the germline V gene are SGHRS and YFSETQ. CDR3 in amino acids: CASSFRPNGDTEAFF. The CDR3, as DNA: TGCGCCAGCAGCTTCCGCCCGAATGGGGACACTGAAGCTTTCTTT.

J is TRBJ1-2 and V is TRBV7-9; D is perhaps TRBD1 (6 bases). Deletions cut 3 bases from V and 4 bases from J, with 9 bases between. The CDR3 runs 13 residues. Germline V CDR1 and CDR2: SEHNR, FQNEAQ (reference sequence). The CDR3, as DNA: TGTGCCAGCAGCTTGTCACAGGGCTATGGCTACACCTTC. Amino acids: CASSLSQGYGYTF.

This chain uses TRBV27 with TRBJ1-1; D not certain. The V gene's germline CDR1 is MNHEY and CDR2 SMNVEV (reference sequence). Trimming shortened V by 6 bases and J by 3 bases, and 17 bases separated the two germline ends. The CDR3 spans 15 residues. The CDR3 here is CASRLKWQAYTEAFF. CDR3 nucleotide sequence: TGTGCCAGCAGACTAAAATGGCAGGCCTACACTGAAGCTTTCTTT.

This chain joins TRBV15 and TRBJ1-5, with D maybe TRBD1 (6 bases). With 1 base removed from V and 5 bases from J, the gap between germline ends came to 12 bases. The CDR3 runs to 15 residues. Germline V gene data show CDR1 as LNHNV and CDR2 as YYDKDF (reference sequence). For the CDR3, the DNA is TGTGCCACCAGCAGAGGGGGGGAGGGGGATCAGCCCCAGCATTTT. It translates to CATSRGGEGDQPQHF.

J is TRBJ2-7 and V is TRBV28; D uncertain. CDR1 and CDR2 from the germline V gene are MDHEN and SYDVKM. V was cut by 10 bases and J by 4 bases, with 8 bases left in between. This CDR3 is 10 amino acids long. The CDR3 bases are TGTGCCACGCAGCTTTACGAGCAGTACTTC. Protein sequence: CATQLYEQYF.

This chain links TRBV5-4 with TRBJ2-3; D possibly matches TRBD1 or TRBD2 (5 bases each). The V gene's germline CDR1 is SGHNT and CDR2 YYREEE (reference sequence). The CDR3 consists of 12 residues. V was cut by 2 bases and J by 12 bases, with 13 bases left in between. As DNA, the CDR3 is TGTGCCAGCAGCTTCTCCGGGACGAGTCAGTATTTT. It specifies CASSFSGTSQYF.

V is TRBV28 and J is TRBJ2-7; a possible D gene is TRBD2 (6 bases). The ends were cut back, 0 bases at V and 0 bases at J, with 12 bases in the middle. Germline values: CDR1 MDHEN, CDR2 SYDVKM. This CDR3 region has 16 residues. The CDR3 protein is CASSLWSGRVSYEQYF. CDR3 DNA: TGTGCCAGCAGTTTATGGAGCGGGCGAGTCTCCTACGAGCAGTACTTC.

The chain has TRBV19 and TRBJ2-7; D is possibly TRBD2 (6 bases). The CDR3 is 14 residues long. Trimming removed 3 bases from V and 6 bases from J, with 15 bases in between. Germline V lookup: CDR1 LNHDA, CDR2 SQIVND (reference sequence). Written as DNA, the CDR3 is TGTGCCAGTAGTATCGGGGGTGGCGGTGGCGAGCAGTACTTC. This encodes CASSIGGGGGEQYF.